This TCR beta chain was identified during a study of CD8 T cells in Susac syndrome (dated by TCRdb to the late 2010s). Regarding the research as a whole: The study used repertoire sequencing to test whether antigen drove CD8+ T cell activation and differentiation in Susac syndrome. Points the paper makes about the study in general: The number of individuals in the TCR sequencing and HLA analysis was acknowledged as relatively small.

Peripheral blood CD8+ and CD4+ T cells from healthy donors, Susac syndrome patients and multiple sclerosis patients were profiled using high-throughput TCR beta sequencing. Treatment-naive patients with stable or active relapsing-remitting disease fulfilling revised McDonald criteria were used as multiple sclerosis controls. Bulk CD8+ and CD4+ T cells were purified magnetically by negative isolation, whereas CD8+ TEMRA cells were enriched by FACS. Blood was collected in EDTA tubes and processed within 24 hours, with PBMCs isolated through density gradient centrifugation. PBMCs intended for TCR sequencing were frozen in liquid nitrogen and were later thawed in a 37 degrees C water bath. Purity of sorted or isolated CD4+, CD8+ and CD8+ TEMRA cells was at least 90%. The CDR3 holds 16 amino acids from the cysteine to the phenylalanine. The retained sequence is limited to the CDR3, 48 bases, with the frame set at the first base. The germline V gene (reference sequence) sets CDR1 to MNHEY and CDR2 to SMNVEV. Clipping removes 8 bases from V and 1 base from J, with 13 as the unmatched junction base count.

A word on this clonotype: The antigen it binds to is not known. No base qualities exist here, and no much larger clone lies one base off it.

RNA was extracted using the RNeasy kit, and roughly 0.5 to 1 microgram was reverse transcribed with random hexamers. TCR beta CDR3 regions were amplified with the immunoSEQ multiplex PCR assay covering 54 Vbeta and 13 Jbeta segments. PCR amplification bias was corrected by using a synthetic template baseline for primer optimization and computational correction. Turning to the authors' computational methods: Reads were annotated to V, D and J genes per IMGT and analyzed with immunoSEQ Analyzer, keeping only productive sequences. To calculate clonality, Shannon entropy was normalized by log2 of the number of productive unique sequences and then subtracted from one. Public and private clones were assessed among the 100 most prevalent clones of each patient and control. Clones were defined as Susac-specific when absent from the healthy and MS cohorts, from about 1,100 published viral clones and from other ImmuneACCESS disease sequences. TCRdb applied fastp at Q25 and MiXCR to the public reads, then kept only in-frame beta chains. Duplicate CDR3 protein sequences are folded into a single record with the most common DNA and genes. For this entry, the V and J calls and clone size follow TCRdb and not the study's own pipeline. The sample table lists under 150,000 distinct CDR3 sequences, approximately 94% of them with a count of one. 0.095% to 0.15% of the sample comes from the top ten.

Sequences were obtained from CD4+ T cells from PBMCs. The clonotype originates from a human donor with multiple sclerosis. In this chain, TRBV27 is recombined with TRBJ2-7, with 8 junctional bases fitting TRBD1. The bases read TGTGCCAGCGGGCGATTCGGGACAGGCGAATCCTACGAGCAGTACTTC. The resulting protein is CASGRFGTGESYEQYF.